These T cell receptor beta chains were read from a single sample in a study of spatial heterogeneity in lung cancer. Via MiXCR, TCRdb re-called the 5' RACE reads, giving one row per CDR3 protein. The table includes about 19,000 distinct CDR3 sequences, 9% to 10% detected once. The input for sequencing was PBMCs, taken at follow-up. These receptors came from a female donor with early-stage non-small cell lung cancer. Both conserved end residues are part of each CDR3. A row's size may be missing; if present it is once, few, many or a size class.

clone_size: many; j_call: TRBJ1-2; v_call: TRBV20-1; cdr3_aa: CSATQEGYGYTF
clone_size: many; j_call: TRBJ1-1; v_call: TRBV20-1; cdr3_aa: CSARDPGLDTEAFF
clone_size: many; j_call: TRBJ2-1; v_call: TRBV28; cdr3_aa: CASSLRLASNEQFF
clone_size: many; j_call: TRBJ2-3; v_call: TRBV28; cdr3_aa: CASSFPLAGEKNTQYF
clone_size: .; j_call: TRBJ2-3; v_call: TRBV7-9; cdr3_aa: CASSHSLTAADTQYF
clone_size: many; j_call: TRBJ2-7; v_call: TRBV4-3; cdr3_aa: CASSQDSLVAQDLPTYEQYF
clone_size: many; j_call: TRBJ2-1; v_call: TRBV5-1; cdr3_aa: CASSDVRAPNEQFF
clone_size: many; j_call: TRBJ2-7; v_call: TRBV28; cdr3_aa: CASSGRFYEQYF
clone_size: many; j_call: TRBJ1-1; v_call: TRBV28; cdr3_aa: CASSLTNTEAFF
clone_size: many; j_call: TRBJ2-7; v_call: TRBV11-2; cdr3_aa: CASSLDRGDEQYF
clone_size: once; j_call: TRBJ1-2; v_call: TRBV19; cdr3_aa: CASSIEGQRGYTF
clone_size: many; j_call: TRBJ2-1; v_call: TRBV7-2; cdr3_aa: CASSPTGRAYNEQFF
clone_size: many; j_call: TRBJ2-7; v_call: TRBV27; cdr3_aa: CASSLTPDPGDEQYF
clone_size: many; j_call: TRBJ2-7; v_call: TRBV20-1; cdr3_aa: CSALPVAGGSYEQYF
clone_size: many; j_call: TRBJ2-2; v_call: TRBV7-9; cdr3_aa: CASSFVGNTGELFF
clone_size: .; j_call: TRBJ1-5; v_call: TRBV6-6; cdr3_aa: CASSNGYSNQPQHF
clone_size: many; j_call: TRBJ2-1; v_call: TRBV13; cdr3_aa: CATRRGGSYNEQFF
clone_size: many; j_call: TRBJ2-7; v_call: TRBV27; cdr3_aa: CASRSGGTGGVGDEQYF
clone_size: many; j_call: TRBJ1-1; v_call: TRBV5-1; cdr3_aa: CASSSEPALGTEAFF
clone_size: .; j_call: TRBJ2-2; v_call: TRBV20-1; cdr3_aa: CSARRGQGMAGELFF
clone_size: many; j_call: TRBJ1-1; v_call: TRBV6-6; cdr3_aa: CASSYDMNTEAFF
clone_size: many; j_call: TRBJ1-1; v_call: TRBV11-2; cdr3_aa: CASGIVRWTEAFF
clone_size: few; j_call: TRBJ2-2; v_call: TRBV4-1; cdr3_aa: CASSRNRGDTGELFF
clone_size: many; j_call: TRBJ2-1; v_call: TRBV29-1; cdr3_aa: CSAGEYEQFF
clone_size: .; j_call: TRBJ1-1; v_call: TRBV28; cdr3_aa: CASSLPTGANTEAFF
clone_size: many; j_call: TRBJ1-6; v_call: TRBV2; cdr3_aa: CASSERGQAPLHF
clone_size: many; j_call: TRBJ2-7; v_call: TRBV29-1; cdr3_aa: CSVIGTSGSYEQYF
clone_size: .; j_call: TRBJ2-5; v_call: TRBV10-3; cdr3_aa: CAIRSAGEKETQYF
clone_size: many; j_call: TRBJ2-5; v_call: TRBV4-1; cdr3_aa: CASSHGGQETQYF
clone_size: .; j_call: TRBJ2-5; v_call: TRBV9; cdr3_aa: CASSVESYQETQYF